This T cell receptor beta chain was captured in a study of T cells after yellow fever vaccination. The CDR3 runs 17 residues. Trimming pared 6 bases from V and 0 bases from J, leaving 18 bases between. Germline V gene data show CDR1 as SEHNR and CDR2 as FQNEAQ (reference sequence). Findings of the study overall: Of the clonotypes, a small share occurred in both CD4 and CD8 compartments. Subsequent to the booster, the majority of primary-vaccination clones reappeared (around 95% CD4, 70% to 90% CD8). From the bulk population, abundant clonotypes could contaminate and appear within FACS-sorted repertoires.

This clonotype was counted a few times. The antigen is undetermined. Making TCR cDNA involved 5'RACE template switching, which added UMIs and a universal primer site. TCRdb analysed the 5' RACE reads with MiXCR anew, one entry per CDR3 protein. This table has 150,000 to 200,000 distinct CDR3 sequences, 9.3% appearing once. Here the sequenced sample was CD8+ T cells sorted from PBMCs, taken 45 days after the yellow fever booster vaccination. This sequence was found in a man aged 18 to 30 who received the YFV17D yellow fever vaccine. The chain employs TRBV7-9 and TRBJ2-1; a weak D match, TRBD2 (5 bases). The CDR3 bases are TGTGCCAGCAGGCTTTGGAGGACGGCCAGCTCCTACAATGAGCAGTTCTTC. Translating gives CASRLWRTASSYNEQFF. The full variable domain, completed using reference TRBV7-9 and TRBJ2-1, is DTGVSQNPRHKITKRGQNVTFRCDPISEHNRLYWYRQTLGQGPEFLTYFQNEAQLEKSRLLSDRFSAERPKGSFSTLEIQRTEQGDSAMYLCASRLWRTASSYNEQFFGPGTRLTVL.